These 19 T cell receptor beta chains were sequenced from one sample in a study of T cell changes during pregnancy in multiple sclerosis. Measured with immunoSEQ multiplex PCR; TCRdb has only the in-frame clones, and not every one. In the table there are 85,000 to 130,000 clones, approximately 94% of which are singletons. Sequences were derived from peripheral blood, sampled before pregnancy. The receptors were sampled from a female donor with multiple sclerosis, enrolled in a pregnancy study.

V and J are TRBV10-3 and TRBJ1-1, with 11 bases lining up with TRBD1. With 10 bases clipped from V and 1 base from J, the junction kept 5 bases outside the gene matches. Per the germline V gene, CDR1 is ENHRY and CDR2 is SYGVKD. This CDR3 is 14 amino acids long. The CDR3 DNA is TGTGCCACCGGACAGGGGGCTGCGAACACTGAAGCTTTCTTT. It translates to CATGQGAANTEAFF.

The J gene is TRBJ2-1, the V gene TRBV5-1, with 7 bases that match TRBD2. The CDR3 length is 15 residues. The V gene's germline CDR1 is SGHRS and CDR2 YFSETQ. Trimming took 5 bases from V and 7 from J; bases not matched to a gene: 12. CDR3 nucleotides: TGCGCCAGCAGGTCTCTAGCGGTGAGGATAAATGAGCAGTTCTTC. Protein sequence: CASRSLAVRINEQFF.

This chain uses TRBV11-2 with TRBJ2-7, with D possibly matching TRBD1 (5 bases). This CDR3 has 14 residues. Trimming removed 3 bases from V and 2 bases from J, with 11 bases in between. Germline-derived CDR1 and CDR2 are SGHAT and FQNNGV. The chain's CDR3 is CASSFAGKTYEQYF. The DNA for the CDR3 is TGTGCCAGCAGCTTTGCAGGGAAAACCTACGAGCAGTACTTC. The full variable domain, with the rest looked up from reference TRBV11-2 and TRBJ2-7, is EAGVAQSPRYKIIEKRQSVAFWCNPISGHATLYWYQQILGQGPKLLIQFQNNGVVDDSQLPKDRFSAERLKGVDSTLKIQPAKLEDSAVYLCASSFAGKTYEQYFGPGTRLTVT.

The V and J genes are TRBV27 and TRBJ2-3, with TRBD2 as a possible D gene (6 bases). Germline V gives CDR1 MNHEY, CDR2 SMNVEV (reference sequence). The CDR3 loop spans 14 amino acids. Trimming pared 6 bases from V and 1 base from J, leaving 11 bases between. The CDR3 nucleotides are TGTGCCAGCAGGTTTATAGCGGGCACAGATACGCAGTATTTT. It is translated as CASRFIAGTDTQYF.

V gene TRBV6-6 combines with J gene TRBJ2-1; D is ambiguous. The V gene lost 8 bases and the J gene lost 0 bases, with 8 bases spanning the gap. The CDR3 contains 13 residues. Germline V gene lookup returns CDR1 MNHNY and CDR2 SVGAGI (reference sequence). The DNA of the CDR3 is TGTGCCAGCGCATCTAGCTCCTACAATGAGCAGTTCTTC. Amino acids: CASASSSYNEQFF.

The chain uses TRBV27 and TRBJ2-7; 8 nucleotides align to TRBD2. Germline V lookup: CDR1 MNHEY, CDR2 SMNVEV (reference sequence). This CDR3 comprises 16 residues. The V gene end was trimmed by 4 bases and the J gene end by 2 bases; junction bases not matched to a gene: 10. The CDR3 sequence is CASSSRLAQIPYEQYF. The CDR3 DNA is TGTGCCAGCAGTTCAAGACTAGCGCAAATACCCTACGAGCAGTACTTC.

This sequence joins TRBV5-6 and TRBJ1-4; D gene unclear. From germline, CDR1 is SGHDT and CDR2 YYEEEE. The CDR3 extends over 13 amino acids. The V end was cut by 8 bases, the J end by 4 bases, with 12 bases between. The CDR3 spells CASQGTGNEKLFF. Here the CDR3 DNA reads TGTGCCAGTCAAGGAACGGGTAATGAAAAACTGTTTTTT.

Only a few counts were recorded for this clone. The J gene is TRBJ2-3, the V gene TRBV19, with 7 positions matching TRBD2. This CDR3 contains 14 residues. The junction had 13 bases not matched to a gene; V was cut back by 10 bases and J by 6 bases. From germline, CDR1 is LNHDA and CDR2 SQIVND (reference sequence). The chain's CDR3 is CATRLGGRSDTQYF. The CDR3 nucleotides read TGTGCCACCCGACTAGGCGGGAGATCGGATACGCAGTATTTT. Drawing the rest from reference TRBV19 and TRBJ2-3, the complete variable domain is DGGITQSPKYLFRKEGQNVTLSCEQNLNHDAMYWYRQDPGQGLRLIYYSQIVNDFQKGDIAEGYSVSREKKESFPLTVTSAQKNPTAFYLCATRLGGRSDTQYFGPGTRLTVL.

This chain joins TRBV11-2 and TRBJ2-3; the match to TRBD2 covers 7 bases. The CDR3 runs to 17 residues. The V segment lost 3 bases and the J segment 9 bases; nucleotides outside the gene matches: 18. The V gene's germline CDR1 is SGHAT and CDR2 FQNNGV. CDR3 bases: TGTGCCAGCAGCTTTAGGGGCGTTGCGCTAGCGGAAGAGACGCAGTATTTT. This codes for CASSFRGVALAEETQYF.

The chain employs TRBV29-1 and TRBJ2-6; no definite D call. The CDR3 sequence is 14 residues long. Deletions cut 4 bases from V and 0 bases from J, with 7 bases between. The germline V gene encodes CDR1 SQVTM and CDR2 ANQGSEA. CDR3 DNA: TGCAGCGTTGTTTTCCACTCTGGGGCCAACGTCCTGACTTTC. The encoded protein is CSVVFHSGANVLTF.

The chain links TRBV5-1 to TRBJ2-4, with a weak D call TRBD1 (6 bases). This CDR3 region has 16 residues. The germline V gene encodes CDR1 SGHRS and CDR2 YFSETQ. Trimming left V 0 bases short and J 1 base short, with 11 bases between. CDR3 in amino acids: CASSLEQGLAKNIQYF. The DNA for the CDR3 is TGCGCCAGCAGCTTGGAACAGGGATTGGCCAAAAACATTCAGTACTTC.

The chain employs TRBV6-5 and TRBJ2-2, with 10 bases lining up with TRBD2. Germline CDR1 reads MNHEY; CDR2 reads SVGAGI. CDR3 length equals 15 residues. V was pared by 7 bases and J by 5 bases, with 7 bases of the junction left unmatched. The CDR3 sequence is CASIWTSGDTGELFF. CDR3 sequence (DNA): TGTGCCAGCATTTGGACTAGCGGAGATACCGGGGAGCTGTTTTTT.

This clone was picked up a small number of times. V usage is TRBV6-1 and J usage is TRBJ1-2; maybe TRBD1 (6 bases). This CDR3 has 13 amino acids. V lost 8 bases to trimming and J lost 2 bases, with 12 bases between them. Germline CDR1 and CDR2: MNHNS and SASEGT. CDR3 DNA: TGTGCCAGCTATGACACAGGGAACTATGGCTACACCTTC. This sequence encodes CASYDTGNYGYTF.

The V call is TRBV10-2, the J call TRBJ2-3, with D perhaps matching TRBD2 (5 bases). The germline V and J ends were trimmed by 9 bases and 2 bases, with 12 bases remaining between them. Germline V gene lookup returns CDR1 WSHSY and CDR2 SAAADI. The CDR3 has 13 residues. This chain's CDR3 is CASHEGYTDTQYF. DNA for the CDR3: TGCGCCAGTCATGAGGGATACACAGATACGCAGTATTTT.

This chain joins TRBV27 and TRBJ2-1, with a tentative D call TRBD1 (6 bases). Germline V gives CDR1 MNHEY, CDR2 SMNVEV (reference sequence). CDR3 length: 13 amino acids. Trimming took 3 bases from V and 9 from J, leaving 12 bases between them. The DNA of the CDR3 is TGTGCCAGCAGTTTGGGGGCCGCAAGTGAGCAGTTCTTC. This codes for CASSLGAASEQFF.

This clone was recorded once. The chain is built from TRBV5-6 and TRBJ2-7; D possibly corresponds to TRBD2 (6 bases). V was clipped by 2 bases and J by 7 bases, with 13 bases between them. CDR1 SGHDT and CDR2 YYEEEE come from the germline V gene. The CDR3 covers 13 residues. The CDR3 coding sequence is TGTGCCAGCAGCTTCGGGGGTAGCAGGGAGCAGTACTTC. Its translation: CASSFGGSREQYF.

This sequence joins TRBV5-4 and TRBJ2-4; D might be TRBD2 (7 bases). The CDR3 is 15 residues long. The ends were cut back, 4 bases at V and 7 bases at J, with 18 bases in the middle. CDR1 and CDR2 from the germline V gene are SGHNT and YYREEE (reference sequence). In nucleotides, the CDR3 is TGTGCCAGCAGCGTAGGGAGGGGGGTCGGGAACATTCAGTACTTC. Encoded protein: CASSVGRGVGNIQYF.

This sequence joins TRBV19 and TRBJ2-1; the match to TRBD1 covers 10 bases. The CDR3 spans 15 residues. After removal of 7 bases from V and 8 bases from J, the junction contained 11 bases not matched to a gene. Germline V gives CDR1 LNHDA, CDR2 SQIVND (reference sequence). The DNA of the CDR3 is TGTGCCAGTACCAGACAGGGGGCGCCCCCTGATGAGCAGTTCTTC. This encodes CASTRQGAPPDEQFF.

This clone was observed a single time. The gene calls are TRBV11-2 and TRBJ1-2; D possibly corresponds to TRBD1 (5 bases). V lost 6 bases, J lost 5 bases, and 16 bases lay in between. CDR3 length: 14 amino acids. The germline V gene encodes CDR1 SGHAT and CDR2 FQNNGV. The CDR3 sequence: CASRVPGGGYGYTF. Here the CDR3 DNA reads TGTGCCAGCAGGGTCCCGGGGGGAGGGTATGGCTACACCTTC.